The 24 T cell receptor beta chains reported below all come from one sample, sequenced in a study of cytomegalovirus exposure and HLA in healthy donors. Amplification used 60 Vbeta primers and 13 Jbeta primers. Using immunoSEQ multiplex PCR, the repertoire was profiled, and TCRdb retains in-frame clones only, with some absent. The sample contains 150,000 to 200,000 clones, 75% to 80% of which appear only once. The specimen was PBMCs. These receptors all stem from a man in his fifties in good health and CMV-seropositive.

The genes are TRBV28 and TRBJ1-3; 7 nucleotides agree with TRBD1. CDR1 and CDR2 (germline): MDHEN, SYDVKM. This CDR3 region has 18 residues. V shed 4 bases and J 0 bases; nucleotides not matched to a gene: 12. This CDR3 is CASSSLPGTESSGNTIYF. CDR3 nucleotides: TGTGCCAGCAGTTCCCTCCCCGGGACAGAGAGCTCTGGAAACACCATATATTTT.

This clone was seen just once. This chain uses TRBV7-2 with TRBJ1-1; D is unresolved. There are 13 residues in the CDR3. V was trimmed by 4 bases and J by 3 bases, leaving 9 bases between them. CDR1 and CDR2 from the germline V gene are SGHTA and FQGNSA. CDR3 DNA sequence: TGTGCCAGCAGCTACACAATGGACACTGAAGCTTTCTTT. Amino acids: CASSYTMDTEAFF.

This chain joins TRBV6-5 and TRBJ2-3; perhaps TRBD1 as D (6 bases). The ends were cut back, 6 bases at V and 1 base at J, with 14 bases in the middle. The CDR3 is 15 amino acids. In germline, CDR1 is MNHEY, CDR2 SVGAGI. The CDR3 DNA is TGTGCCAGCAGCCTAACTGGGGGCGGCACAGATACGCAGTATTTT. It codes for CASSLTGGGTDTQYF.

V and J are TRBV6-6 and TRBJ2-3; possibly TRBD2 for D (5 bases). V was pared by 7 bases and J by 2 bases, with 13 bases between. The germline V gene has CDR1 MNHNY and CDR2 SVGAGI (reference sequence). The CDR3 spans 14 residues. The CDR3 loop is CASTGGPYTDTQYF. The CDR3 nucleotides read TGTGCCAGCACCGGCGGGCCCTACACAGATACGCAGTATTTT.

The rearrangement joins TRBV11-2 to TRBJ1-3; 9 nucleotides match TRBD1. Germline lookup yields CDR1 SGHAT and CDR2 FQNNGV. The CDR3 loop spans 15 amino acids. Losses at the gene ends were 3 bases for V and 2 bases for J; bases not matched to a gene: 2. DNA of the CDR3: TGTGCCAGCAGCTTGAGGACAGGGGCTGGAAACACCATATATTTT. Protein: CASSLRTGAGNTIYF.

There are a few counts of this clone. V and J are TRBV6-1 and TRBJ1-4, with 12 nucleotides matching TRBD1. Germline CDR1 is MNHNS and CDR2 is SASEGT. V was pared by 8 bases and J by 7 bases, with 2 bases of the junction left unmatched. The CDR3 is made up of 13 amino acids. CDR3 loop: CASGDRGLEKLFF. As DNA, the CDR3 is TGTGCCAGCGGGGACAGGGGGCTTGAAAAACTGTTTTTT.

The CDR3 DNA reads TGTGCCAGCAGCTTGAACCAGGGCAGCTATGGCTACACCTTC. Its translation: CASSLNQGSYGYTF. This chain connects TRBV5-5 to TRBJ1-2, with D possibly matching TRBD1 (5 bases). Trimming took off 1 base at V and 4 bases at J, with 11 bases between the two ends. Germline assignment: CDR1 SGHKS and CDR2 YYEKEE (reference sequence). The CDR3 consists of 14 residues.

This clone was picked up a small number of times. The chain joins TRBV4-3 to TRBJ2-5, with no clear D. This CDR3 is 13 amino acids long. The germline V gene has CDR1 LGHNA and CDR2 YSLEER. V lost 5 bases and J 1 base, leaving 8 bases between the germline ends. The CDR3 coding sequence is TGCGCCAGCAGCGTTAGTAGCCAAGAGACCCAGTACTTC. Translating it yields CASSVSSQETQYF.

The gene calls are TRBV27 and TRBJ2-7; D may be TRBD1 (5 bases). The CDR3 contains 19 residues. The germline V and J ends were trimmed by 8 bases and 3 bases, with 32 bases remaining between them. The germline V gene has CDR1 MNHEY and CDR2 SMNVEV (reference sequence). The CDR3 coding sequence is TGTGCCAGCGGATTTCGAAAAATTCAGGCAGGGCACGCTTTCTACGAGCAGTACTTC. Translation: CASGFRKIQAGHAFYEQYF.

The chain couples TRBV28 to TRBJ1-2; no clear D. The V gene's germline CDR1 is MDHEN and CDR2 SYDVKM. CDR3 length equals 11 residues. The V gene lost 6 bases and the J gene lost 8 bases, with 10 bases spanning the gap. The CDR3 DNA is TGTGCCAGCAGCACCCGCCAGGGCTACACCTTC. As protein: CASSTRQGYTF.

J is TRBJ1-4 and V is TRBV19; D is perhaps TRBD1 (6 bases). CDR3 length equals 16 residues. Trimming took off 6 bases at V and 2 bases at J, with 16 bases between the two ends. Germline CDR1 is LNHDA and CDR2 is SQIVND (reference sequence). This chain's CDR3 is CASSHPRTVTNEKLFF. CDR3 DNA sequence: TGTGCCAGTAGCCATCCCCGGACAGTCACTAATGAAAAACTGTTTTTT.

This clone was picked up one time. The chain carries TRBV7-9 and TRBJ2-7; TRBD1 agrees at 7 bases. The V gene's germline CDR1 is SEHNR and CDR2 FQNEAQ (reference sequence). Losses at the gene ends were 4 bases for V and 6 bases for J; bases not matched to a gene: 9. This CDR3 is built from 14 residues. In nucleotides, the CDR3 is TGTGCCAGCAGCTACGGACAGGAAGGGCTCGAGCAGTACGTC. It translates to CASSYGQEGLEQYV.

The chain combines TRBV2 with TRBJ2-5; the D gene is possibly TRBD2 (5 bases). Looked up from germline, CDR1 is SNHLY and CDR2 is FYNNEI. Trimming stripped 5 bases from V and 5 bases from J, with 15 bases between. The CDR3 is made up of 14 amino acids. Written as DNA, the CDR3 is TGTGCCAGCAGTCTCCCCATGGGCGGGGAGACCCAGTACTTC. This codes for CASSLPMGGETQYF.

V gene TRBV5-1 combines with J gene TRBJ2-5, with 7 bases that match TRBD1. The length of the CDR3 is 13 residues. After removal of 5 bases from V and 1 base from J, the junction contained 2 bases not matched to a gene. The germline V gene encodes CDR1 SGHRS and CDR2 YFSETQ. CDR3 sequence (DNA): TGCGCCAGCAGTCGGGACAGCCAAGAGACCCAGTACTTC. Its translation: CASSRDSQETQYF. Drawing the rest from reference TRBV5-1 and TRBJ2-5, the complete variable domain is KAGVTQTPRYLIKTRGQQVTLSCSPISGHRSVSWYQQTPGQGLQFLFEYFSETQRNKGNFPGRFSGRQFSNSRSEMNVSTLELGDSALYLCASSRDSQETQYFGPGTRLLVL.

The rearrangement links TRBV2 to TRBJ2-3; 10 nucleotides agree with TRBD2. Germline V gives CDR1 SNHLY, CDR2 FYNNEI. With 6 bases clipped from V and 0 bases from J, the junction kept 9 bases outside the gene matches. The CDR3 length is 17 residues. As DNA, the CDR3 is TGTGCCAGCAGAAGAGTAGGACTAGCGGTTAGCACAGATACGCAGTATTTT. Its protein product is CASRRVGLAVSTDTQYF.

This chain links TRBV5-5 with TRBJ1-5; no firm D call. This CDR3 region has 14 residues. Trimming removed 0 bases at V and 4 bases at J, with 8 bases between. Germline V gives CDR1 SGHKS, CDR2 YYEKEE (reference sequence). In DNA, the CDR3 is TGTGCCAGCAGCTTGGGGACTTTGAATCAGCCCCAGCATTTT. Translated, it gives CASSLGTLNQPQHF.

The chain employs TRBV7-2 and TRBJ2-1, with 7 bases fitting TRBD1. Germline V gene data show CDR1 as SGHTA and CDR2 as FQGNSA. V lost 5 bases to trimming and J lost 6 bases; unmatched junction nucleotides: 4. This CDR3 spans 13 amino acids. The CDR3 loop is CASSPGTVNEQFF. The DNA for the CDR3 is TGTGCCAGCAGCCCCGGGACAGTCAATGAGCAGTTCTTC.

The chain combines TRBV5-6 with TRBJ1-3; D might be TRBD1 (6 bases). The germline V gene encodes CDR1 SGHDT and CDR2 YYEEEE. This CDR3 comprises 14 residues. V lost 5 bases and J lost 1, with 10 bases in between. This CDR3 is CASSTGNSGNTIYF. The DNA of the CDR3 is TGTGCCAGCAGTACAGGGAATTCTGGAAACACCATATATTTT.

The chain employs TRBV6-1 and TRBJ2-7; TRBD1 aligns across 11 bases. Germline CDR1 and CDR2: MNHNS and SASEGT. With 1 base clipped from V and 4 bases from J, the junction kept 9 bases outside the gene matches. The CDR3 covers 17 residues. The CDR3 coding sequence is TGTGCCAGCAGTGAAGAGGGGACAGGGGGTGGGGGTTACGAGCAGTACTTC. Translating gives CASSEEGTGGGGYEQYF.

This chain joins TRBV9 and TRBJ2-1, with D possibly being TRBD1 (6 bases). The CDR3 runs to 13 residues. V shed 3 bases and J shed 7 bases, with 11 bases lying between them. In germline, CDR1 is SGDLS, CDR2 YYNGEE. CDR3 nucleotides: TGTGCCAGCAGCGGGGCAGGGGAGAATGAGCAGTTCTTC. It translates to CASSGAGENEQFF.

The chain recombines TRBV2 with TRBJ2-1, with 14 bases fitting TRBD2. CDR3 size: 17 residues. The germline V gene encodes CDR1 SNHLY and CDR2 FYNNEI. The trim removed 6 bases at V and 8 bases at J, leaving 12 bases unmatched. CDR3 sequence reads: CASSRTSGGMVRHEQFF. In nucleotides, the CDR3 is TGTGCCAGCAGCCGGACTAGCGGGGGGATGGTTAGGCATGAGCAGTTCTTC.

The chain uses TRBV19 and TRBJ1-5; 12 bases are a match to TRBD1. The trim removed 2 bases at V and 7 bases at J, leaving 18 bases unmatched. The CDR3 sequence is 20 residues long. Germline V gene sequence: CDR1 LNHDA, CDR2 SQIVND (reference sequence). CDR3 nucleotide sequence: TGTGCCAGTAGTATACGAGTGGGACAGGGGGCGCGAAGGGGGAGCCAGCCCCAGCATTTT. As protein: CASSIRVGQGARRGSQPQHF.

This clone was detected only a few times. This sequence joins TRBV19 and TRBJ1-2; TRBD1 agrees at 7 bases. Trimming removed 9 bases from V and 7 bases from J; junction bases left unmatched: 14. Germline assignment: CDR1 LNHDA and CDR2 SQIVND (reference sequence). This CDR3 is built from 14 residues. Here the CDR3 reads CASQNPGGSPGYTF. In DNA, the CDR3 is TGTGCCAGCCAAAACCCAGGGGGGTCCCCTGGCTACACCTTC.

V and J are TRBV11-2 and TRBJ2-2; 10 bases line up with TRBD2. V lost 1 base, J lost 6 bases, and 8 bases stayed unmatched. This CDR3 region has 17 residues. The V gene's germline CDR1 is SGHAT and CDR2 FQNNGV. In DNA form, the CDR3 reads TGTGCCAGCAGCTTAGTTACCGGGACTAGCGTGCCCGGGGAGCTGTTTTTT. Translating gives CASSLVTGTSVPGELFF.